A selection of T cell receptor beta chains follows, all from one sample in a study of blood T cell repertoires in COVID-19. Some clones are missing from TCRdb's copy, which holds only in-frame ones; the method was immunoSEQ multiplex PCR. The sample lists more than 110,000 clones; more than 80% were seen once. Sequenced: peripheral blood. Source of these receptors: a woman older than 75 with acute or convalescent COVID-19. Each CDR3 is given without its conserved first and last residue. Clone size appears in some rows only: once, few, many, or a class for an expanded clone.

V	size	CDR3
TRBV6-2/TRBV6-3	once	ASSFYRGPEAF
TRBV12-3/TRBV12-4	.	ASSLQGNTEAF
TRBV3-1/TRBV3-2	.	ASSQRAREGEAF
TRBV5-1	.	ASSSIPTGGSTDTQY
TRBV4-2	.	ASSPQARGQDGYGYT
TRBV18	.	ASSPSNNEAF
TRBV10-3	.	AIEPRANYGYT
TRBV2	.	ASSEALRTGGWQPQH
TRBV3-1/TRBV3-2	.	ASSPLTGVPNYGYT
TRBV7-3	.	ASSFFGGDTDTQY
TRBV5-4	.	ASSLAQIQETQY